This T cell receptor (beta chain) derives from a study of cytomegalovirus exposure and HLA in healthy donors. This PCR relied on a set of 60 Vbeta primers and 13 Jbeta primers. Under the authors' procedure: Later analysis identified tens of millions of unique TCR beta chains, roughly 11 million shared. Only in-frame clones appear in the TCRdb table, and some are missing; sequencing was by immunoSEQ multiplex PCR. That table gives V, J and clone size, and the DNA gave D and trimming. The sample holds roughly 130,000 clones, over 60% seen once. This cohort consisted of healthy bone marrow donors. Turning to this clone: Its antigen is not known.

Notes on the study in general: When a later analysis compared HLA-associated TCR beta chains with equally common others, the HLA-associated chains turned out to be more clonally expanded and to have lower generation probabilities. A classifier reportedly called cytomegalovirus status with high sensitivity and specificity.

The V gene lost 2 bases and the J gene lost 6 bases, with 13 bases spanning the gap. The CDR3 is 15 residues long. The germline V gene has CDR1 KGHSH and CDR2 LQKENI. Sequencing used PBMCs. The sequence was obtained from a middle-aged woman in good health and CMV-seropositive. The chain joins TRBV18 to TRBJ1-4; possible D gene TRBD1, 6 bases. The CDR3 protein is CASSPFQGMDEKLFF. The CDR3 DNA reads TGTGCCAGCTCACCATTCCAGGGGATGGATGAAAAACTGTTTTTT.